Listed below are T cell receptor beta chains from one sample, sequenced in a study of T cells in Graves' hyperthyroidism and ophthalmopathy. TCRdb re-derived calls from the multiplex PCR reads in MiXCR, one entry per CDR3 protein. The sample carries approximately 700,000 distinct CDR3 sequences, less than 20% recorded once. Sequencing used blood. These receptors all come from a man younger than 35 with Graves' hyperthyroidism. The CDR3 runs from the conserved cysteine through the conserved F or W. Each record gives: V gene, D gene, J gene, clone size, CDR3 DNA, CDR3 protein. A D gene is named only where the DNA matches it firmly. Clone size appears in some rows only: once, few, many, or a class for an expanded clone.

>TRBV27|NA|TRBJ1-6|NA
TGTGCCAGCGGGGCAGGGCCCCCGCCCCTCCACTTT
CASGAGPPPLHF
>TRBV7-6|NA|TRBJ2-2|many
TGTGCCAGCTTGTATGGCGGAACCGGGGAGCTGTTTTTT
CASLYGGTGELFF
>TRBV4-1|NA|TRBJ1-2|many
TGCGCCAGCAGCCAAGTTACGGGGGACTATGGCTACACCTTC
CASSQVTGDYGYTF
>TRBV11-2|NA|TRBJ1-1|many
TGTGCCAGCAGCGCCACCCCGAAGGGGGACACTGAAGCTTTCTTT
CASSATPKGDTEAFF
>TRBV12-5|NA|TRBJ1-1|few
TGTGCTAGTGGTTCTCCTAAATTCCCGGGGAACACTGAAGCTTTCTTT
CASGSPKFPGNTEAFF
>TRBV7-9|TRBD1|TRBJ2-7|few
TGTGCCACCGGCCGGGACAGCTACGAGCAGTACTTC
CATGRDSYEQYF
>TRBV28|NA|TRBJ2-1|many
TGTGCCAGCAGACCCAGGGAATGGTACAATGAGCAGTTCTTC
CASRPREWYNEQFF
>TRBV28|TRBD1|TRBJ1-5|many
TGTGCCAGCAGTTTGGGACAGGGGGCGAATCAGCCCCAGCATTTT
CASSLGQGANQPQHF
>TRBV7-9|NA|TRBJ2-2|NA
TGTGCCAGCAGCTTAGCTGTGGGGGTTGTCGGGGAGCTGTTTTTT
CASSLAVGVVGELFF
>TRBV4-2|NA|TRBJ2-5|NA
TGTGCCAGCAGCCATAGCGGAACGCAAGAGACCCAGTACTTC
CASSHSGTQETQYF
>TRBV19|NA|TRBJ1-6|few
TGTGCCAGTAGACCCAGGGGTGCCTATAATTCACCCCTCCACTTT
CASRPRGAYNSPLHF
>TRBV5-1|TRBD1|TRBJ1-1|many
TGCGCCAGCAGCCAGGGACAGGTAGACACTGAAGCTTTCTTT
CASSQGQVDTEAFF
>TRBV12-3/TRBV12-4|NA|TRBJ1-4|few
TGTGCCAGCAGTTTGGCAGGACTTAATGAAAAACTGTTTTTT
CASSLAGLNEKLFF
>TRBV2|TRBD1|TRBJ1-5|few
TGTGCCAGCAGTGCAGGGACAGGGGCGCCGTATAGCAATCAGCCCCAGCATTTT
CASSAGTGAPYSNQPQHF
>TRBV2|TRBD1|TRBJ1-5|NA
TGTGCCAGCAGTGGGGACAGGGAACATCAGCCCCAGCATTTT
CASSGDREHQPQHF
>TRBV11-2|TRBD2|TRBJ2-4|NA
TGTGCCAGCAGCCAGGGACTAGCGGGACCAGGGGGAGCCAAAAACATTCAGTACTTC
CASSQGLAGPGGAKNIQYF
>TRBV3-1|TRBD2|TRBJ2-7|many
TGTGCCACCGCCTCTAGCGGGGGCTACGAGCAGTACTTC
CATASSGGYEQYF
>TRBV7-9|NA|TRBJ1-4|NA
TGTGCCAGCAGCCCACGGCCTGGGGCTAATGAAAAACTGTTTTTT
CASSPRPGANEKLFF
>TRBV6-2/TRBV6-3|TRBD1|TRBJ2-5|many
TGTGCCAGCAGACCAGGGGGACCTAAAGAGACCCAGTACTTC
CASRPGGPKETQYF
>TRBV12-5|NA|TRBJ1-3|NA
TGTGCTAGTGGTTTGGTACTGGGGAATTATAGAAACACCATATATTTT
CASGLVLGNYRNTIYF
>TRBV18|NA|TRBJ2-5|few
TGTGCCAGCTCACGAAGTCCCGCGAGGGTCGGCCAAGAGACCCAGTACTTC
CASSRSPARVGQETQYF
>TRBV6-1|NA|TRBJ2-4|few
TGTGCCAGCAGTGAATCCCAGCCTTGGGTAGCCAAAAACATTCAGTACTTC
CASSESQPWVAKNIQYF
>TRBV6-1|TRBD1|TRBJ2-5|many
TGTGCCAGCAGTGCACGGACAGGGCGAGAGACCCAGTACTTC
CASSARTGRETQYF
>TRBV28|NA|TRBJ1-6|many
TGTGCCAGCAGTTACCGGGGGCGTTGGAATTCACCCCTCCACTTT
CASSYRGRWNSPLHF
>TRBV6-2/TRBV6-3|TRBD2|TRBJ2-7|few
TGTGCCAGCAGTTACTTCCGACTAGCGGGTGGAAGGGAGCAGTACTTC
CASSYFRLAGGREQYF
>TRBV2|NA|TRBJ2-7|many
TGTGCCAGCAGTCGGGGAGAGTCCTACGAGCAGTACTTC
CASSRGESYEQYF
>TRBV20-1|NA|TRBJ1-1|many
TGCAGTGCTAGAAAACAAACTGAAGCTTTCTTT
CSARKQTEAFF
>TRBV11-3|TRBD1|TRBJ2-5|few
TGTGCCAGCAGCTTAGACGGGACAGGGATTCAAGAGACCCAGTACTTC
CASSLDGTGIQETQYF
>TRBV28|TRBD2|TRBJ2-7|few
TGTGCCAGCAGTGGAGGACTAGAAACCTACGAGCAGTACTTC
CASSGGLETYEQYF
>TRBV20-1|TRBD2|TRBJ2-7|few
TGCAGTGCAAGGGGACTAGCGGGACCCTACGAGCAGTACTTC
CSARGLAGPYEQYF
>TRBV10-1|NA|TRBJ1-6|NA
TGCGCCAGCACGAGGCCGAAGTATAATTCACCCCTCCACTTT
CASTRPKYNSPLHF
>TRBV7-9|NA|TRBJ2-1|once
TGTGCCAGCAGCTTTACGGCAGTTTACAATGAGCAGTTCTTC
CASSFTAVYNEQFF
>TRBV12-3/TRBV12-4|NA|TRBJ2-5|many
TGTGCCAGCAGTTTAAACGGGAGAGCCCCCGAGACCCAGTACTTC
CASSLNGRAPETQYF
>TRBV19|NA|TRBJ2-3|NA
TGTGCCAGTAGTAGCCCGTGGGCTAGCACAGATACGCAGTATTTT
CASSSPWASTDTQYF
>TRBV28|NA|TRBJ2-1|many
TGTGCCAGCAGTTCCCCCCGTTTCGATGAGCAGTTCTTC
CASSSPRFDEQFF